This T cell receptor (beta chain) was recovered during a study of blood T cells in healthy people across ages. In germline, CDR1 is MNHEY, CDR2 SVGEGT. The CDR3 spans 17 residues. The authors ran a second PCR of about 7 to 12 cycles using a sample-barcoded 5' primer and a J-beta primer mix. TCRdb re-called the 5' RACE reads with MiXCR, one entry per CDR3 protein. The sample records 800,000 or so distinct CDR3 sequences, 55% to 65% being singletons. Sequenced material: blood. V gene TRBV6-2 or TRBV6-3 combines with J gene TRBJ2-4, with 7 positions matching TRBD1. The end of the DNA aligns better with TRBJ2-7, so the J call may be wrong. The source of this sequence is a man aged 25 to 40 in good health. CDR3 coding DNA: TGTGCCAGCAGTTACAGATACAGGGGCCAACCGTCCTACGAGCAGTACTTC. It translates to CASSYRYRGQPSYEQYF.